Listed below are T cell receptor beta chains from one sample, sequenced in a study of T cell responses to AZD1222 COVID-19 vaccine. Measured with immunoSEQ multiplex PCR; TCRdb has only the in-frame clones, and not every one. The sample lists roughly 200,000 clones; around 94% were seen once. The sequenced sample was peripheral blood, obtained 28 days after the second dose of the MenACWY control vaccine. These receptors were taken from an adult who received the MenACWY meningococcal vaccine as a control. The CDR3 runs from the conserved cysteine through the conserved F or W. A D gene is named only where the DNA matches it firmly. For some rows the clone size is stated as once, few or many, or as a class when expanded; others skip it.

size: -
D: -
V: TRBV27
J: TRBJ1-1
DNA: TGTGCCAGCAGTCCGACGAGACAACCCGGACATTACACTGAAGCTTTCTTT
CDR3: CASSPTRQPGHYTEAFF

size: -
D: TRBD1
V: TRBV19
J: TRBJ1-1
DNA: TGTGCCAGTACCAAGGGACAGCCGAGCGGAAAAGCTTTCTTT
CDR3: CASTKGQPSGKAFF

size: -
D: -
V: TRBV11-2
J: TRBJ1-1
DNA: TGTGCCAGCAGCCACACTGAAGCTTTCTTT
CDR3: CASSHTEAFF

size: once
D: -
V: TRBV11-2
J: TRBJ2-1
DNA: TGTGCCAGCAGCCTTTGGATAGGGGACTACAATGAGCAGTTCTTC
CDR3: CASSLWIGDYNEQFF

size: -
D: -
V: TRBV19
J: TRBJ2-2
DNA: TGTGCCAGTAGCCTGGTCCGGACCGCCCCCGGGGAGCTGTTTTTT
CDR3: CASSLVRTAPGELFF

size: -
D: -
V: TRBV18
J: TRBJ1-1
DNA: TGTGCCAGCTCACCAAAATCGGAAGGAACTCACACTGAAGCTTTCTTT
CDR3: CASSPKSEGTHTEAFF

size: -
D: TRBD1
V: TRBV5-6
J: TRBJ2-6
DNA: TGTGCCAGCAGCCCAAGGACAGGGGGCATTAGCTCTGGGGCCAACGTCCTGACTTTC
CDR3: CASSPRTGGISSGANVLTF

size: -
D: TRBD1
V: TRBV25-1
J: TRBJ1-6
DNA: TGTGCCAGCAGCGGGGACAGGCAGAATTCACCCCTCCACTTT
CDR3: CASSGDRQNSPLHF

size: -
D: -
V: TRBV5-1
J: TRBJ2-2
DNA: TGCGCCAGCAGCTTGGCCTTAGGGGGAGCGAACACCGGGGAGCTGTTTTTT
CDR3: CASSLALGGANTGELFF

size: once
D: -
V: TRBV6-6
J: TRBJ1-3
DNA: TGTGCCAGCAGCATTGTAGCTCACTCTGGAAACACCATATATTTT
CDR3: CASSIVAHSGNTIYF

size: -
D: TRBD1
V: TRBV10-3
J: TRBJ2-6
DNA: TGTGCCATCCATTCGGACAGGGGCTCTGGGGCCAACGTCCTGACTTTC
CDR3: CAIHSDRGSGANVLTF

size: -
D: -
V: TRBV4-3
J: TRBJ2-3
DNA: TGCGCCAGCAGCGGGCGAGGGGGTAGTAAGGATACGCAGTATTTT
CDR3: CASSGRGGSKDTQYF

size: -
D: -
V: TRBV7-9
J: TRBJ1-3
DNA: TGTGCCAGCAGCCCAGCCCAGGGGCGGGTAAACACCATATATTTT
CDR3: CASSPAQGRVNTIYF

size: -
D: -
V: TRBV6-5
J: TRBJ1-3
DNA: TGTGCCAGCAGGTACCCACAGTTTGGGTCCGGAAACACCATATATTTT
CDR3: CASRYPQFGSGNTIYF

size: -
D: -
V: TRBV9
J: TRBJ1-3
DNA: TGTGCCAGCAGCGTATCCCGCGTAGGCACCATATATTTT
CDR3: CASSVSRVGTIYF

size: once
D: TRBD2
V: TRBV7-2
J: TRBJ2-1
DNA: TGTGCCAGCAGCCCAGCCCCACTAGCGGGAGGCTATAATGAGCAGTTCTTC
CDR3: CASSPAPLAGGYNEQFF

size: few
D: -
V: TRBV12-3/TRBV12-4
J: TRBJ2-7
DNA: TGTGCCAGCAGTTCGGGACATCAGGACGAGCAGTACTTC
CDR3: CASSSGHQDEQYF

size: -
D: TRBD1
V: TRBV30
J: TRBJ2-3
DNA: TGTGCCTGGAGTGTAGACAGGGGTACAGATACGCAGTATTTT
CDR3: CAWSVDRGTDTQYF

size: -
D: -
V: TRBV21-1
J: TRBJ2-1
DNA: TGTGCCTGCGAACCGACGCCGGGACTAGAAATGTATGAGCAGTTCTTC
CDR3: CACEPTPGLEMYEQFF

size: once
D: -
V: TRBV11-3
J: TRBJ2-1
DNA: TGTGCCAGCAGCTTAATAAGCGGGTCGTACAATGAGCAGTTCTTC
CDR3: CASSLISGSYNEQFF

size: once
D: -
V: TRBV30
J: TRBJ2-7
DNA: TGTGCCTGGGGTCTTGAAACCTACGAGCAGTACTTC
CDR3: CAWGLETYEQYF

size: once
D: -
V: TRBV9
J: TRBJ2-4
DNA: TGTGCCAGCAGCGTTGGTACAGGGCTAGCCAAAAACATTCAGTACTTC
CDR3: CASSVGTGLAKNIQYF

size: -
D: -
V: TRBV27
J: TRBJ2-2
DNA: TGTGCCACAACAGCAGAAGTGTACACCGGGGAGCTGTTTTTT
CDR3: CATTAEVYTGELFF

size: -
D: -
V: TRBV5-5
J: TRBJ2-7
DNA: TGTGCCAGCAGCTTACAGGGTTACGAGCAGTACTTC
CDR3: CASSLQGYEQYF

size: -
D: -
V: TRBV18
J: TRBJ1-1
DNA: TGTGCCAGCTCACCACGATCAGCCATGAACACTGAAGCTTTCTTT
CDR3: CASSPRSAMNTEAFF

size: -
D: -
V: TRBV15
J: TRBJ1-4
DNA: TGTGCCACCAGCAGAGGGTTTGATGAAAAACTGTTTTTT
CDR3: CATSRGFDEKLFF

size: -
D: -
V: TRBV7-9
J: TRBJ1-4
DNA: TGTGCCAGCAGCTTTACGGGTAATGAAAAACTGTTTTTT
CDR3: CASSFTGNEKLFF

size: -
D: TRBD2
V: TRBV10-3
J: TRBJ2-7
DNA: TGTGCCATCAGTGAGCCGAGGGACTACCACGGTAAGCTATACGAGCAGTACTTC
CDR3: CAISEPRDYHGKLYEQYF

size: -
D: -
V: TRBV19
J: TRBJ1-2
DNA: TGTGCCAGTAGTTTCTACCATGGCTACACCTTC
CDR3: CASSFYHGYTF

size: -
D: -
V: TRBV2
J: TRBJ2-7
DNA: TGTGCCAGCAGGGGCCGACGACAGGTGAGCTACGAGCAGTACTTC
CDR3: CASRGRRQVSYEQYF

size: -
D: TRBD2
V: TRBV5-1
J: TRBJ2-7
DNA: TGCGCCAGCAGCCCCGTCGGCGGGAGAAGGGGAGAGCAGTACTTC
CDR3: CASSPVGGRRGEQYF

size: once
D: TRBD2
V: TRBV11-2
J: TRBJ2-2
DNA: TGTGCCAGCAGCTCGGTGCGGGAGAAGATGACCGGGGAGCTGTTTTTT
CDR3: CASSSVREKMTGELFF

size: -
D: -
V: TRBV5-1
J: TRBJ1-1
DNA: TGCGCCAGCAGCTCCACAGGAGTGAACACTGAAGCTTTCTTT
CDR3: CASSSTGVNTEAFF

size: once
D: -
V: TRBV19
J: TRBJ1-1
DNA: TGTGCCAGTAGTATAGCGCTGGGGGGCGAAGCTTTCTTT
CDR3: CASSIALGGEAFF

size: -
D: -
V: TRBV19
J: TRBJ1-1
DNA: TGTGCCAGTAAAAGGCCAGGGAATATGAACACTGAAGCTTTCTTT
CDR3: CASKRPGNMNTEAFF

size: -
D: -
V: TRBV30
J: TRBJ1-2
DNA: TGTGCCCGGAGGGGTAACGGAGGCTATGGCTACACCTTC
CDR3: CARRGNGGYGYTF